The 8 T cell receptor beta chains given below trace back to one sample, sequenced in a study of long-term antiretroviral therapy in people with HIV. The assay used was immunoSEQ (version v3.0), run at survey level. Profiled with immunoSEQ multiplex PCR; TCRdb holds only in-frame clones, not every one. The data show about 20,000 clones, 90% to 95% seen once. The source material was unsorted PBMCs, sampled 4.4 years after starting antiretroviral therapy. The receptor source for this set is a woman between 50 and 59 years old with HIV.

The rearrangement uses TRBV6-1 and TRBJ1-4, with D hard to call. Deletions cut 4 bases from V and 0 bases from J, with 9 bases between. This CDR3 spans 15 amino acids. In germline, CDR1 is MNHNS, CDR2 SASEGT. The CDR3 reads CASSADGSTNEKLFF. The CDR3 DNA reads TGTGCCAGCAGTGCCGACGGTTCAACTAATGAAAAACTGTTTTTT.

Of note for this clone: One junction end disagrees with the germline gene, perhaps due to a read error. This CDR3 is also generated by other DNA sequences in the sample. The rearrangement joins TRBV30 to TRBJ1-1; no reliable D call. Germline V gene lookup returns CDR1 GTSNPN and CDR2 SVGIG (reference sequence). The CDR3 extends over 14 amino acids. This CDR3 reads CAWSVSRYNTEAFF. The CDR3 DNA reads as TGCGCCTGGAGTGTATCCAGATATAACACTGAAGCTTTCTTT.

The rearrangement links TRBV2 to TRBJ2-7, with 8 bases lining up with TRBD2. The V and J ends lost 6 bases and 7 bases, in that order; junction bases with no gene match: 14. Germline V gene sequence: CDR1 SNHLY, CDR2 FYNNEI. The CDR3 length is 15 residues. In DNA form, the CDR3 reads TGTGCCAGCAGGGACTTCGGGGGGGCCTCGCGGGAGCAGTACTTC. This encodes CASRDFGGASREQYF.

The gene calls are TRBV5-6 and TRBJ1-1; 8 bases are shared with TRBD1. Trimming cost V 3 bases and J 7 bases; bases outside gene matches: 2. This CDR3 has 12 residues. Germline loops: CDR1 SGHDT, CDR2 YYEEEE. The CDR3 DNA is TGTGCCAGCAGCTGGACAGGGATTGAAGCTTTCTTT. This codes for CASSWTGIEAFF.

The gene calls are TRBV5-5 and TRBJ2-7; D may be TRBD1 (6 bases). V lost 2 bases to trimming and J lost 0 bases, with 9 bases between them. This CDR3 spans 14 amino acids. Looked up from germline, CDR1 is SGHKS and CDR2 is YYEKEE (reference sequence). CDR3 DNA: TGTGCCAGCAGCTTAGGGACATCCTCCTACGAGCAGTACTTC. This sequence encodes CASSLGTSSYEQYF.

The chain employs TRBV6-6 and TRBJ1-5; 8 positions match TRBD1. CDR3 size: 14 residues. V was pared by 2 bases and J by 4 bases, with 1 base of the junction left unmatched. Germline-derived CDR1 and CDR2 are MNHNY and SVGAGI (reference sequence). The CDR3: CASSYGDRNQPQHF. CDR3 sequence (DNA): TGTGCCAGCAGTTACGGGGACAGGAATCAGCCCCAGCATTTT.

V and J are TRBV28 and TRBJ2-7; D is ambiguous. The CDR3 has 11 amino acids. Germline-derived CDR1 and CDR2 are MDHEN and SYDVKM. V lost 7 bases and J 3 bases, leaving 7 bases between the germline ends. In DNA form, the CDR3 reads TGTGCCAGCACCTCGAACTACGAGCAGTACTTC. It translates to CASTSNYEQYF.

This chain connects TRBV5-8 to TRBJ1-6; tentatively, D is TRBD1 (5 bases). Germline values: CDR1 SGHTS, CDR2 YDEGEE. The CDR3 has 15 amino acids. The V gene lost 4 bases and the J gene lost 9 bases, with 17 bases spanning the gap. The CDR3 sequence: CASSPSGTFASPLHF. The CDR3, as DNA: TGTGCCAGCAGCCCCTCCGGGACTTTCGCTTCACCCCTCCACTTT. The whole variable domain, filled in from reference TRBV5-8 and TRBJ1-6, reads EAGVTQSPTHLIKTRGQQATLRCSPISGHTSVYWYQQALGLGLQFLLWYDEGEERNRGNFPPRFSGRQFPNYSSELNVNALELEDSALYLCASSPSGTFASPLHFGNGTRLTVT.